The present TCR beta chain was sequenced within a study of blood T cell repertoires in COVID-19 (dated by TCRdb to about 2020). With respect to the entire study: Collaborator samples came from the United States, Italy and Spain and covered acute and convalescent phases of COVID-19. The repertoires were made available in a free public database intended to serve as a resource for research on the immune response to SARS-CoV-2. HLA class I and class II types, where available, came from metadata supplied by the sample provider rather than from assay-based typing. The material from the prospective study consisted of cDNA or gDNA derived from T cells, B-cell-depleted T cells, or PBMCs. Nearly every sample came with metadata listing a de-identified subject ID, COVID-19 status, age in years and sex. Samples were obtained from the ongoing ImmuneRACE study (first 160 participants) and from 1,254 subjects provided by 6 global collaborators. The dataset comprised deeply sampled blood TCRbeta repertoires from subjects exposed to, actively infected with, or recovered from COVID-19. Paper-wide results and their limitations: The amount of clinical and demographic metadata varied by source and participant and was provided uncurated.

The V end gives up 2 bases and the J end 7 bases, leaving 11 bases in the junction not matched to a gene. Including the terminal cysteine and phenylalanine, the CDR3 comprises 15 residues. Left in the record is the CDR3 DNA by itself, 45 bases read in frame from the first base. The germline V gene yields SGHTA for CDR1 and FQGNSA for CDR2. As concerns this clone: No cognate antigen has been identified for it. No base qualities exist here, and no much larger clone lies one base off it.

TCRbeta CDR3 regions were amplified from genomic DNA by means of the immunoSEQ Assay, a bias-controlled multiplex PCR. The authors' pipeline ran thus. The number of nucleated cells in each sample was estimated by amplification of reference gene primers within the assay. To quantify the absolute abundance of each unique TCRbeta CDR3 rearrangement, sequence reads were collapsed and filtered. For each sample, productive Simpson clonality was calculated by taking the square root of Simpson's diversity index across productive rearrangements. TCRdb provides this immuneACCESS table in a form limited to in-frame rearrangements. Some clones are lacking; in checked studies, under half of them reflect an unresolved V gene, and why the rest are absent is not known. V, J and clone size reflect that table, while D and trimming were determined from the DNA. This sample has about 60,000 clones in its table, and around 79% of those were observed once. 9.7% of the sample goes to the ten largest clones.

Whole blood was collected in K2EDTA tubes by collaborating institutions according to the institutions' own protocols. For TCRbeta analysis, collaborators shipped samples in one of three forms: frozen whole blood, isolated PBMCs, or DNA extracted from either of those sample types. This TCR was recovered from a human donor in a cohort sampled during active COVID-19. The sample comprised peripheral blood. The chain joins TRBV7-2 to TRBJ2-7; TRBD2 aligns with 7 central bases. The sequenced DNA is TGTGCCAGCAGCTTATCCGGTCCCCTGGGGGGGGAGCAGTACTTC. This codes for CASSLSGPLGGEQYF.